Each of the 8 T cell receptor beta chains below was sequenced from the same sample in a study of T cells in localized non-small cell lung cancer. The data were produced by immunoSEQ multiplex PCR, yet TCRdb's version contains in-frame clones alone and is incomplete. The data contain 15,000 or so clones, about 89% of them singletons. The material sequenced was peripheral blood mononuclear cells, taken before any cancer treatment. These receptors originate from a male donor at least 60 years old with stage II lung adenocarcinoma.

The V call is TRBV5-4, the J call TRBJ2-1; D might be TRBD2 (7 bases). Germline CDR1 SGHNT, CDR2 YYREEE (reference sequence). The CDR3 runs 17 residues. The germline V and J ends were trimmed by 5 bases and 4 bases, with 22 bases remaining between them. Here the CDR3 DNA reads TGTGCCAGCAGGTCCCTCAGCGGGACATCTTTTTACAATGAGCAGTTCTTC. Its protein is CASRSLSGTSFYNEQFF. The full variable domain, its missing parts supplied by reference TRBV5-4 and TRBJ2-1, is ETGVTQSPTHLIKTRGQQVTLRCSSQSGHNTVSWYQQALGQGPQFIFQYYREEENGRGNFPPRFSGLQFPNYSSELNVNALELDDSALYLCASRSLSGTSFYNEQFFGPGTRLTVL.

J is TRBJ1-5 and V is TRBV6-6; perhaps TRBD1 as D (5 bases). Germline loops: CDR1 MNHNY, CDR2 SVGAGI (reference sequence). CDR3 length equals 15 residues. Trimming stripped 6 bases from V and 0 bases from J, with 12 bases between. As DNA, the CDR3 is TGTGCCAGCAGGTTGGGGACGGATAGCAATCAGCCCCAGCATTTT. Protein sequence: CASRLGTDSNQPQHF.

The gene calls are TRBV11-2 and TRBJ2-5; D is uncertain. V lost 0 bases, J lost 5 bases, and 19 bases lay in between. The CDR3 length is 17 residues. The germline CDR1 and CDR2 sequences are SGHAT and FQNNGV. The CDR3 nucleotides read TGTGCCAGCAGCTTAGATAGTTTTGGGGTGGCTAGGGAGACCCAGTACTTC. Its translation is CASSLDSFGVARETQYF.

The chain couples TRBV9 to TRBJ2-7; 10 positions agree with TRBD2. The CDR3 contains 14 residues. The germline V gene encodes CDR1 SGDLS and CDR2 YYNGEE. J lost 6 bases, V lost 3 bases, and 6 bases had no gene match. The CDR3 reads CASSASSGSPEQYF. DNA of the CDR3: TGTGCCAGCAGCGCTTCTAGCGGGAGCCCCGAGCAGTACTTC.

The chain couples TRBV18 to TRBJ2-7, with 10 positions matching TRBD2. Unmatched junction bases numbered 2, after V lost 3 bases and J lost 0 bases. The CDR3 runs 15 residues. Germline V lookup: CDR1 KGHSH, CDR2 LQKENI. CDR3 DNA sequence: TGTGCCAGCTCACCCCAGCGGGAGGGCTCCTACGAGCAGTACTTC. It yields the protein CASSPQREGSYEQYF. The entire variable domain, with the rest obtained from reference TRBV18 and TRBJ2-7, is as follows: NAGVMQNPRHLVRRRGQEARLRCSPMKGHSHVYWYRQLPEEGLKFMVYLQKENIIDESGMPKERFSAEFPKEGPSILRIQQVVRGDSAAYFCASSPQREGSYEQYFGPGTRLTVT.

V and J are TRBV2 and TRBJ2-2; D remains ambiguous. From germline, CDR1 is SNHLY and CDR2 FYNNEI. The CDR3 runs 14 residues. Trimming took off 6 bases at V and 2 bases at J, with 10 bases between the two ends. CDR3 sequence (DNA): TGTGCCAGCAGCTCGACTGCAAACACCGGGGAGCTGTTTTTT. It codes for CASSSTANTGELFF.

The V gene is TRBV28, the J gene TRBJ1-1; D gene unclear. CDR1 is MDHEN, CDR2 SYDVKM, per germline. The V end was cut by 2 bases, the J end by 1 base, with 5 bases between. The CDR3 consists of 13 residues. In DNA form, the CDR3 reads TGTGCCAGCAGTTTAACCCAGAACACTGAAGCTTTCTTT. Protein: CASSLTQNTEAFF.

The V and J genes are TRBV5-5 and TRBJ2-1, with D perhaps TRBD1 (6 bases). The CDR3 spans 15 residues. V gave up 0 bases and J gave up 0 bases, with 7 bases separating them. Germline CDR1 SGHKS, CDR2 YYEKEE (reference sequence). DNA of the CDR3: TGTGCCAGCAGCTTGGGACAGGACTCCTACAATGAGCAGTTCTTC. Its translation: CASSLGQDSYNEQFF.